What follows are 12 T cell receptor beta chains derived from one specimen sequenced in a study of regulatory T cells in long-lasting Graves disease. HTBI primers from iRepertoire and Arm-PCR of CDR3 regions yielded the TCR beta libraries. TCRdb analysed the multiplex PCR reads with MiXCR anew, one entry per CDR3 protein. The data hold 530,000 or so distinct CDR3 sequences, with about 16% observed a single time. As to time point: newly diagnosed GD, antithyroid drugs for less than 3 months. PBMCs were the source of the RNA used for TCR sequencing. This sample also belongs to another study, concerning T cells in Graves' hyperthyroidism and ophthalmopathy.

Specimen: peripheral blood mononuclear cells (PBMCs), collected at new diagnosis, from a patient treated with antithyroid drugs. These receptors were taken from a man aged 18 to 30 with Graves disease.

The chain combines TRBV9 with TRBJ1-3; no clear D gene. The CDR3 is 13 residues long. Trimming stripped 3 bases from V and 4 bases from J, with 8 bases between. CDR1 is SGDLS and CDR2 is YYNGEE in the germline V gene. CDR3 bases: TGTGCCAGCAGCGCGACACAGGGAAACACCATATATTTT. This encodes CASSATQGNTIYF.

In this sample, this clonotype turned up many times. The genes are TRBV11-2 and TRBJ2-3, with D perhaps given as TRBD1 or TRBD2 (5 bases each). The germline V and J ends were trimmed by 5 bases and 0 bases, with 18 bases remaining between them. The CDR3 extends over 17 amino acids. Per the germline V gene, CDR1 is SGHAT and CDR2 is FQNNGV. CDR3 sequence: CASSPPWGSHSTDTQYF. The CDR3, as DNA: TGTGCCAGCAGCCCTCCGTGGGGGTCCCATAGCACAGATACGCAGTATTTT.

In its sample, this clonotype was seen many times. The CDR3 protein is CASSLGLVLRTESNQPQHF. The DNA of the CDR3 is TGTGCCAGCAGTTTAGGCTTGGTTCTCAGGACGGAAAGCAATCAGCCCCAGCATTTT. The chain couples TRBV12-3 or TRBV12-4 to TRBJ1-5; D is unresolved. V was trimmed by 1 base and J by 1 base, leaving 20 bases between them. The CDR3 consists of 19 residues.

This clonotype was recorded many times. The gene calls are TRBV11-1 and TRBJ2-5, with TRBD2 matching 7 bases. The CDR3 sequence is 18 residues long. Germline trimming cut 4 bases from V and 2 bases from J; bases unmatched to any gene: 16. Germline CDR1 SGHAT, CDR2 FQDESV (reference sequence). The chain's CDR3 is CASSSLPGTTRKQETQYF. The CDR3 DNA follows: TGTGCCAGCAGCTCCCTTCCCGGGACTACCCGGAAGCAAGAGACCCAGTACTTC.

This clonotype was seen more than once but under ten times. The chain employs TRBV2 and TRBJ1-6; tentative D call: TRBD1 (5 bases). This CDR3 spans 14 amino acids. From germline, CDR1 is SNHLY and CDR2 FYNNEI. V lost 4 bases to trimming and J lost 6 bases, with 10 bases between them. The CDR3 DNA reads TGTGCCAGCAGTGCCGGGACTGCTAATTCACCCCTCCACTTT. Its translation: CASSAGTANSPLHF.

This clonotype was detected ten times or more. The genes are TRBV12-3 or TRBV12-4 and TRBJ2-7; 8 nucleotides align to TRBD2. Trimming at V came to 2 bases and at J to 4 bases, leaving 10 bases not matched to a gene. This CDR3 is built from 16 residues. CDR3 protein: CASSLSFATSDYEQYF. For the CDR3, the DNA is TGTGCCAGCAGTTTAAGTTTCGCGACTAGCGATTACGAGCAGTACTTC.

This clonotype was found a few times. The V and J genes are TRBV28 and TRBJ2-7, with 11 bases aligning to TRBD2. The CDR3 contains 14 residues. Per germline, CDR1 MDHEN and CDR2 SYDVKM. V shed 6 bases, J shed 6 bases, and the junction held 7 bases outside the gene matches. CDR3 nucleotides: TGTGCCAGCAGAATTCTAGCGGGAGGATCCGAGCAGTACTTC. It translates to CASRILAGGSEQYF. Supplemented by reference TRBV28 and TRBJ2-7, the full variable domain reads DVKVTQSSRYLVKRTGEKVFLECVQDMDHENMFWYRQDPGLGLRLIYFSYDVKMKEKGDIPEGYSVSREKKERFSLILESASTNQTSMYLCASRILAGGSEQYFGPGTRLTVT.

The chain links TRBV5-1 to TRBJ2-1; 7 bases line up with TRBD2. Germline CDR1 is SGHRS and CDR2 is YFSETQ. This CDR3 contains 16 residues. The trim removed 2 bases at V and 3 bases at J, leaving 8 bases unmatched. The CDR3 DNA reads TGCGCCAGCAGCTTAAAGAGTAGCGGGTACTACAATGAGCAGTTCTTC. Translation: CASSLKSSGYYNEQFF.

The chain recombines TRBV6-5 with TRBJ2-7, with 8 bases aligning to TRBD1. CDR3 length equals 16 residues. Per the germline V gene, CDR1 is MNHEY and CDR2 is SVGAGI. V dropped 2 bases and J dropped 1; count of bases not matched to a gene: 7. The CDR3 DNA sequence: TGTGCCAGCAGTTACACCGGACAGGGAGCTTCCTACGAGCAGTACTTC. Protein product: CASSYTGQGASYEQYF.

This clonotype showed up many times. The V and J genes are TRBV7-9 and TRBJ2-7, with D perhaps TRBD2 (6 bases). This CDR3 has 14 residues. Germline V gene lookup returns CDR1 SEHNR and CDR2 FQNEAQ (reference sequence). V lost 5 bases and J lost 0, with 11 bases in between. CDR3 coding DNA: TGTGCCAGCAGCGCACCCGGGGGCTCCTACGAGCAGTACTTC. Translation gives CASSAPGGSYEQYF. The variable domain in full, completed from reference TRBV7-9 and TRBJ2-7, reads DTGVSQNPRHKITKRGQNVTFRCDPISEHNRLYWYRQTLGQGPEFLTYFQNEAQLEKSRLLSDRFSAERPKGSFSTLEIQRTEQGDSAMYLCASSAPGGSYEQYFGPGTRLTVT.

V is TRBV19 and J is TRBJ1-4; D is perhaps TRBD1 (6 bases). Trimming stripped 3 bases from V and 8 bases from J, with 13 bases between. Per the germline V gene, CDR1 is LNHDA and CDR2 is SQIVND (reference sequence). The CDR3 has 14 amino acids. CDR3 in amino acids: CASSMGGRREKLFF. In nucleotides, the CDR3 is TGTGCCAGTAGTATGGGGGGCCGGAGGGAAAAACTGTTTTTT.

The chain recombines TRBV18 with TRBJ1-4, with 9 bases fitting TRBD1. The ends lost 3 bases at V and 8 bases at J; junction bases unmatched: 7. This CDR3 spans 15 amino acids. Germline V lookup: CDR1 KGHSH, CDR2 LQKENI. The CDR3 coding sequence is TGTGCCAGCTCACCCCGGGACAGGGAGTCCGAAAAACTGTTTTTT. Translation gives CASSPRDRESEKLFF. The full variable domain, completed using reference TRBV18 and TRBJ1-4, is NAGVMQNPRHLVRRRGQEARLRCSPMKGHSHVYWYRQLPEEGLKFMVYLQKENIIDESGMPKERFSAEFPKEGPSILRIQQVVRGDSAAYFCASSPRDRESEKLFFGSGTQLSVL.